The next 25 T cell receptor beta chains were all read from a single sample in a study of T-cell memory formation after mild COVID-19. TCRdb re-called the 5' RACE reads with MiXCR, one entry per CDR3 protein. Among some 290,000 distinct CDR3 sequences listed, about a sixth were seen once. The sample taken for sequencing was PBMCs or a T cell subset sorted from them (not recorded which). All receptors derive from a man younger than 35 who had mild COVID-19 (a few samples of this study predate the infection). Cell type and time point are not known.

The genes are TRBV4-1 and TRBJ1-1; D unclear. Germline V CDR1 and CDR2: MGHRA, YSYEKL. This CDR3 has 13 amino acids. The V and J ends lost 2 bases and 0 bases respectively, with 4 bases between them. CDR3 sequence reads: CASSQWVNTEAFF. The CDR3 bases are TGCGCCAGCAGCCAATGGGTGAACACTGAAGCTTTCTTT.

This clonotype occurred a few times. This chain links TRBV29-1 with TRBJ1-2, with 12 nucleotides matching TRBD1. CDR3 size: 15 residues. Per germline, CDR1 SQVTM and CDR2 ANQGSEA. With 5 bases clipped from V and 4 bases from J, the junction kept 8 bases outside the gene matches. This CDR3 is CSVRPGTGGFYGYTF. For the CDR3, the DNA is TGCAGCGTTAGGCCCGGGACAGGGGGCTTCTATGGCTACACCTTC.

The sample holds many counts of this clonotype. V gene TRBV7-2 combines with J gene TRBJ2-1; 10 bases fit TRBD1. V lost 5 bases, J lost 7 bases, and 2 bases stayed unmatched. Germline loops: CDR1 SGHTA, CDR2 FQGNSA. This CDR3 region has 13 residues. The DNA of the CDR3 is TGTGCCAGCAGCCCGGACAGGGGGAATGAGCAGTTCTTC. Translation: CASSPDRGNEQFF. The whole variable domain, remainder taken from reference TRBV7-2 and TRBJ2-1, is GAGVSQSPSNKVTEKGKDVELRCDPISGHTALYWYRQSLGQGLEFLIYFQGNSAPDKSGLPSDRFSAERTGGSVSTLTIQRTQQEDSAVYLCASSPDRGNEQFFGPGTRLTVL.

V is TRBV28 and J is TRBJ1-5; the D gene is possibly TRBD1 (5 bases). CDR3 length equals 14 residues. V lost 6 bases and J 5 bases, leaving 14 bases between the germline ends. Germline V gene sequence: CDR1 MDHEN, CDR2 SYDVKM. The CDR3 coding sequence is TGTGCCAGCAGAGTCGGGACCGAATATCAGCCCCAGCATTTT. Translation: CASRVGTEYQPQHF. The variable domain in full, with the rest retrieved from reference TRBV28 and TRBJ1-5, is DVKVTQSSRYLVKRTGEKVFLECVQDMDHENMFWYRQDPGLGLRLIYFSYDVKMKEKGDIPEGYSVSREKKERFSLILESASTNQTSMYLCASRVGTEYQPQHFGDGTRLSIL.

This clonotype was observed a handful of times. The rearrangement links TRBV5-5 to TRBJ1-5; perhaps TRBD1 as D (5 bases). Looked up from germline, CDR1 is SGHKS and CDR2 is YYEKEE (reference sequence). The V and J ends lost 7 bases and 5 bases respectively, with 19 bases between them. CDR3 length: 15 amino acids. In nucleotides, the CDR3 is TGTGCCAGCGGACCTTCCCCTGGGACGGATCAGCCCCAGCATTTT. Amino acid sequence: CASGPSPGTDQPQHF.

The CDR3 DNA follows: TGTGCCAGCAGTTACGACGGACAGGGAATGAATGGCTACACCTTC. Translating it yields CASSYDGQGMNGYTF. The rearrangement joins TRBV7-2 to TRBJ1-2; 8 nucleotides match TRBD1. The CDR3 loop spans 15 amino acids. Germline V gives CDR1 SGHTA, CDR2 FQGNSA. Unmatched junction bases numbered 12, after V lost 6 bases and J lost 6 bases. The full variable domain, rest sourced from reference TRBV7-2 and TRBJ1-2, is GAGVSQSPSNKVTEKGKDVELRCDPISGHTALYWYRQSLGQGLEFLIYFQGNSAPDKSGLPSDRFSAERTGGSVSTLTIQRTQQEDSAVYLCASSYDGQGMNGYTFGSGTRLTVV.

This clonotype was counted at least ten times. J is TRBJ2-1 and V is TRBV5-4; weak D call: TRBD2 (6 bases). Germline CDR1 is SGHNT and CDR2 is YYREEE (reference sequence). The CDR3 length is 15 residues. Trimming took off 3 bases at V and 5 bases at J, with 15 bases between the two ends. The CDR3 bases are TGTGCCAGCAGCTCCAGCCGGAGGGGAAACAATGAGCAGTTCTTC. This codes for CASSSSRRGNNEQFF. The full variable domain, completed using reference TRBV5-4 and TRBJ2-1, is ETGVTQSPTHLIKTRGQQVTLRCSSQSGHNTVSWYQQALGQGPQFIFQYYREEENGRGNFPPRFSGLQFPNYSSELNVNALELDDSALYLCASSSSRRGNNEQFFGPGTRLTVL.

The chain recombines TRBV5-6 with TRBJ1-3, with a tentative D call TRBD1 (5 bases). V was shortened by 0 bases and J by 8 bases, with 6 bases between the two germline ends. The CDR3 runs to 12 residues. CDR1 is SGHDT, CDR2 YYEEEE, per germline. This chain's CDR3 is CASSLGGDTIYF. The CDR3 DNA sequence: TGTGCCAGCAGCTTGGGGGGCGACACCATATATTTT.

The genes are TRBV7-3 and TRBJ2-2; no definite D call. This CDR3 comprises 12 residues. CDR1 is SGHTA and CDR2 is FQGTGA in the germline V gene. The V gene lost 5 bases and the J gene lost 8 bases, with 9 bases spanning the gap. For the CDR3, the DNA is TGTGCCAGCAGCGCAAACGAAGGGGAGCTGTTTTTT. Translated, it gives CASSANEGELFF.

This clonotype appeared a few times. The chain joins TRBV20-1 to TRBJ1-2; perhaps TRBD1 as D (5 bases). V lost 7 bases and J lost 6, with 12 bases in between. CDR1 is DFQATT, CDR2 SNEGSKA, per germline (reference sequence). The CDR3 is 11 amino acids. This chain's CDR3 is CSVSGANGYTF. The CDR3, as DNA: TGCAGTGTGAGCGGGGCGAATGGCTACACCTTC.

This chain links TRBV6-6 with TRBJ1-1; 7 bases are shared with TRBD1. CDR3 length: 14 residues. The V and J ends lost 7 bases and 1 base, in that order; junction bases with no gene match: 6. Germline-derived CDR1 and CDR2 are MNHNY and SVGAGI (reference sequence). The CDR3 is CASKYRGGNTEAFF. The CDR3 region has the DNA TGTGCCAGCAAATACAGGGGAGGGAACACTGAAGCTTTCTTT.

The gene calls are TRBV6-2 or TRBV6-3 and TRBJ2-1; D not resolved. CDR3 length equals 13 residues. The V and J ends lost 2 bases and 3 bases respectively, with 5 bases between them. Per the germline V gene, CDR1 is MNHEY and CDR2 is SVGEGT. The CDR3 loop is CASSYTLYNEQFF. The CDR3, as DNA: TGTGCCAGCAGTTACACGCTCTACAATGAGCAGTTCTTC.

At least ten counts were recorded for this clonotype. J is TRBJ2-7 and V is TRBV7-9; 7 bases are a match to TRBD1. The trim removed 4 bases at V and 3 bases at J, leaving 6 bases unmatched. Germline V gene sequence: CDR1 SEHNR, CDR2 FQNEAQ (reference sequence). The CDR3 extends over 14 amino acids. Written as DNA, the CDR3 is TGTGCCAGCAGCTCCCGGGACAGATACTACGAGCAGTACTTC. Residues: CASSSRDRYYEQYF. The whole variable domain, remainder taken from reference TRBV7-9 and TRBJ2-7, is DTGVSQNPRHKITKRGQNVTFRCDPISEHNRLYWYRQTLGQGPEFLTYFQNEAQLEKSRLLSDRFSAERPKGSFSTLEIQRTEQGDSAMYLCASSSRDRYYEQYFGPGTRLTVT.

Only a few counts were recorded for this clonotype. The V call is TRBV9, the J call TRBJ1-1, with D perhaps TRBD1 (6 bases). The CDR3 is 13 residues long. CDR1 and CDR2 from the germline V gene are SGDLS and YYNGEE. The V and J ends lost 3 bases and 4 bases respectively, with 10 bases between them. The CDR3 region is CASSGTGTTEAFF. CDR3 DNA sequence: TGTGCCAGCAGCGGTACAGGGACCACTGAAGCTTTCTTT.

J is TRBJ2-7 and V is TRBV4-3; 7 positions agree with TRBD2. V dropped 1 base and J dropped 6; count of bases not matched to a gene: 3. The germline gives CDR1 LGHNA, CDR2 YSLEER. The CDR3 is made up of 13 amino acids. CDR3 amino acids: CASSQAGGFEQYF. CDR3 DNA: TGCGCCAGCAGCCAAGCGGGGGGTTTCGAGCAGTACTTC.

There are many counts of this clonotype. V usage is TRBV6-5 and J usage is TRBJ2-3; D is possibly TRBD1 or TRBD2 (6 bases each). V lost 6 bases to trimming and J lost 0 bases, with 16 bases between them. From germline, CDR1 is MNHEY and CDR2 SVGAGI. The CDR3 consists of 16 residues. The CDR3 spells CASRNWGASSTDTQYF. In nucleotides, the CDR3 is TGTGCCAGCAGAAATTGGGGGGCCTCTAGCACAGATACGCAGTATTTT.

The chain has TRBV6-5 and TRBJ2-1; D is perhaps TRBD2 (6 bases). The V and J ends lost 6 bases and 2 bases respectively, with 14 bases between them. CDR1 and CDR2 (germline): MNHEY, SVGAGI. This CDR3 region has 15 residues. The CDR3, as DNA: TGTGCCAGCAGCTCCGACGGCGGGGCCTACAATGAGCAGTTCTTC. The encoded protein is CASSSDGGAYNEQFF.

Many counts were recorded for this clonotype. This chain connects TRBV11-3 to TRBJ2-4, with D unresolved. Trimming shortened V by 3 bases and J by 5 bases, and 5 bases separated the two germline ends. Germline V lookup: CDR1 SGHNT, CDR2 YENEEA. This CDR3 has 12 amino acids. CDR3 sequence: CASSLGENIQYF. The CDR3 DNA sequence: TGTGCCAGCAGCTTGGGCGAAAACATTCAGTACTTC.

The CDR3 loop reads CASSYAGGGSKNIQYF. The CDR3 DNA reads as TGTGCCAGCAGTTACGCGGGCGGAGGGTCCAAAAACATTCAGTACTTC. The chain uses TRBV6-5 and TRBJ2-4; tentatively, D is TRBD2 (6 bases). The CDR3 consists of 16 residues. The germline CDR1 and CDR2 sequences are MNHEY and SVGAGI. V shed 2 bases and J shed 2 bases, with 13 bases lying between them.

This clonotype was recorded a few times. The J gene is TRBJ2-7, the V gene TRBV6-2 or TRBV6-3; 9 nucleotides agree with TRBD1. With V trimmed by 5 bases and J by 6 bases, 8 bases remained unmatched. CDR3 length: 14 residues. Germline V gene sequence: CDR1 MNHEY, CDR2 SVGEGT. CDR3: CASSRTGDLGEQYF. CDR3 nucleotides: TGTGCCAGCAGTCGGACAGGGGACTTGGGCGAGCAGTACTTC.

V and J are TRBV20-1 and TRBJ1-2; no clear D. The CDR3 consists of 10 residues. CDR1 and CDR2 (germline): DFQATT, SNEGSKA (reference sequence). With 5 bases removed from V and 7 bases from J, the gap between germline ends came to 8 bases. The CDR3 nucleotides read TGCAGTGCTCACCGTTCTGGCTACACCTTC. Translated, it gives CSAHRSGYTF.

The chain employs TRBV2 and TRBJ2-1; D may be TRBD1 (6 bases). Trimming removed 0 bases at V and 8 bases at J, with 20 bases between. Germline V CDR1 and CDR2: SNHLY, FYNNEI. CDR3 length equals 17 residues. This chain's CDR3 is CASSEALALMGAHEQFF. The CDR3 nucleotides are TGTGCCAGCAGTGAAGCGCTTGCCTTGATGGGGGCCCATGAGCAGTTCTTC.

The chain has TRBV7-2 and TRBJ1-2; the match to TRBD1 covers 8 bases. The CDR3 loop spans 15 amino acids. The J segment lost 8 bases and the V segment lost 5 bases, leaving 13 bases of the junction unmatched. Germline CDR1 and CDR2: SGHTA and FQGNSA. The CDR3 DNA is TGTGCCAGCAGCCCCAAGATTCTACAGGGGGGAGGCTACACCTTC. Translation gives CASSPKILQGGGYTF.

V gene TRBV4-3 combines with J gene TRBJ2-7; TRBD2 is a possible D gene (5 bases). CDR3 length: 14 residues. Germline assignment: CDR1 LGHNA and CDR2 YSLEER. Trimming removed 0 bases at V and 3 bases at J, with 9 bases between. Written as DNA, the CDR3 is TGCGCCAGCAGCCAAGATCGAGGGTTCTACGAGCAGTACTTC. Protein product: CASSQDRGFYEQYF.

The chain couples TRBV7-9 to TRBJ2-7, with a weak D call TRBD1 (6 bases). The CDR3 contains 16 residues. Trimming pared 1 base from V and 3 bases from J, leaving 16 bases between. Germline V gene data show CDR1 as SEHNR and CDR2 as FQNEAQ (reference sequence). The DNA for the CDR3 is TGTGCCAGCAGCTTAGGGGGGTGGGACACAGACTACGAGCAGTACGTC. Translation: CASSLGGWDTDYEQYV.